These 31 T cell receptor beta chains were all obtained from the same sample, sequenced in a study of cytomegalovirus exposure and HLA in healthy donors. Amplification used 60 Vbeta primers and 13 Jbeta primers. Method: immunoSEQ multiplex PCR; TCRdb's copy keeps in-frame clones and lacks some. The top ten clones hold 2.1% of a sample with over 70,000 clones, about 67% of them seen once. Source material: PBMCs. These receptors all stem from a young man in good health and CMV-seronegative.

V usage is TRBV4-3 and J usage is TRBJ1-5, with D possibly matching TRBD1 (6 bases). From germline, CDR1 is LGHNA and CDR2 YSLEER. V was pared by 0 bases and J by 4 bases, with 13 bases between. The CDR3 contains 16 residues. The CDR3: CASSQEQTGGNQPQHF. The DNA for the CDR3 is TGCGCCAGCAGCCAAGAGCAGACAGGAGGAAATCAGCCCCAGCATTTT.

The table lists this clone with a few counts. This chain uses TRBV16 with TRBJ1-1; maybe TRBD1 (5 bases). Trimming cost V 4 bases and J 2 bases, with 8 bases left between them. There are 13 residues in the CDR3. Per the germline V gene, CDR1 is KGHSY and CDR2 is FQNENV. This CDR3 is CASSRTTNTEAFF. In nucleotides, the CDR3 is TGTGCCAGCAGCCGGACAACCAACACTGAAGCTTTCTTT. The variable domain in full, completed from reference TRBV16 and TRBJ1-1, reads GEEVAQTPKHLVRGEGQKAKLYCAPIKGHSYVFWYQQVLKNEFKFLISFQNENVFDETGMPKERFSAKCLPNSPCSLEIQATKLEDSAVYFCASSRTTNTEAFFGQGTRLTVV.

The rearrangement joins TRBV28 to TRBJ1-5, with no clear D. Germline-derived CDR1 and CDR2 are MDHEN and SYDVKM. The CDR3 loop spans 13 amino acids. The V end was cut by 8 bases, the J end by 7 bases, with 15 bases between. CDR3 amino acids: CASYTLPGQPQHF. The CDR3 DNA follows: TGTGCCAGCTACACCCTCCCGGGACAGCCCCAGCATTTT.

This clone was seen more than once but under ten times. The chain recombines TRBV7-8 with TRBJ2-1; 9 bases are shared with TRBD1. With 5 bases clipped from V and 7 bases from J, the junction kept 9 bases outside the gene matches. The CDR3 spans 15 residues. From germline, CDR1 is SGHVS and CDR2 FQNEAQ. Here the CDR3 DNA reads TGTGCCAGCAGCCCGGGACAGGGTTCGTTTAATGAGCAGTTCTTC. Translation gives CASSPGQGSFNEQFF.

The V and J genes are TRBV12-5 and TRBJ2-7; D is uncertain. Trimming left V 0 bases short and J 6 bases short, with 15 bases between. Germline-derived CDR1 and CDR2 are LGHNT and FRNRAP. The CDR3 has 15 amino acids. The CDR3, as DNA: TGTGCTAGTGGTTTGGTACTTTCGTCCCCTTTCGAGCAGTACTTC. Translating it yields CASGLVLSSPFEQYF.

This rearrangement joins TRBV5-6 to TRBJ2-3, with a possible D match to TRBD2 (6 bases). CDR3 length equals 15 residues. V shed 4 bases and J shed 4 bases, with 16 bases lying between them. Germline V gene data show CDR1 as SGHDT and CDR2 as YYEEEE. As DNA, the CDR3 is TGTGCCAGCAGCGCCGAAGGAGGGTCCCCAGATACGCAGTATTTT. This sequence encodes CASSAEGGSPDTQYF.

This chain joins TRBV4-1 and TRBJ1-2, with no clear D. The germline V and J ends were trimmed by 0 bases and 3 bases, with 8 bases remaining between them. Germline CDR1 reads MGHRA; CDR2 reads YSYEKL. This CDR3 has 14 amino acids. CDR3 nucleotides: TGCGCCAGCAGCCAAGATACCGAGTACTATGGCTACACCTTC. This sequence encodes CASSQDTEYYGYTF.

The gene calls are TRBV9 and TRBJ1-5, with 10 bases aligning to TRBD1. The ends lost 2 bases at V and 5 bases at J; junction bases unmatched: 4. Germline CDR1 reads SGDLS; CDR2 reads YYNGEE. The CDR3 runs to 15 residues. The CDR3 protein is CASSVGTGAYQPQHF. The DNA of the CDR3 is TGTGCCAGCAGCGTGGGGACAGGGGCGTATCAGCCCCAGCATTTT.

The gene calls are TRBV7-3 and TRBJ2-5; 7 nucleotides line up with TRBD1. Germline V gene sequence: CDR1 SGHTA, CDR2 FQGTGA. V was clipped by 5 bases and J by 4 bases; unmatched bases: 10. This CDR3 is 15 amino acids long. DNA of the CDR3: TGTGCCAGCAGCCCCGGGACAGAATTAACAGAGACCCAGTACTTC. This sequence encodes CASSPGTELTETQYF. Based on the CDR3 plus reference TRBV7-3 and TRBJ2-5, the full variable domain is GAGVSQTPSNKVTEKGKYVELRCDPISGHTALYWYRQSLGQGPEFLIYFQGTGAADDSGLPNDRFFAVRPEGSVSTLKIQRTERGDSAVYLCASSPGTELTETQYFGPGTRLLVL.

The chain carries TRBV4-2 and TRBJ1-5, with D perhaps TRBD1 (5 bases). Germline CDR1 is LGHNA and CDR2 is YNFKEQ. The CDR3 is 15 amino acids. V shed 0 bases and J shed 4 bases, with 10 bases lying between them. The CDR3 DNA reads TGTGCCAGCAGCCAAGAGGGGGAGGGAAATCAGCCCCAGCATTTT. It translates to CASSQEGEGNQPQHF.

The gene calls are TRBV5-6 and TRBJ2-7; 9 nucleotides match TRBD1. V dropped 5 bases and J dropped 3; count of bases not matched to a gene: 6. Per the germline V gene, CDR1 is SGHDT and CDR2 is YYEEEE. The length of the CDR3 is 14 residues. CDR3 sequence reads: CASSSGTGFYEQYF. DNA of the CDR3: TGTGCCAGCAGTTCCGGGACAGGGTTCTACGAGCAGTACTTC.

V is TRBV28 and J is TRBJ2-5, with 13 bases aligning to TRBD2. The CDR3 runs 16 residues. The junction had 9 bases not matched to a gene; V was cut back by 7 bases and J by 4 bases. From germline, CDR1 is MDHEN and CDR2 SYDVKM. The CDR3 nucleotides are TGTGCCAGCAAAAGCCAAGGACTAGCGGGAGTAGAGACCCAGTACTTC. This translates into CASKSQGLAGVETQYF. The variable domain in full, completed from reference TRBV28 and TRBJ2-5, reads DVKVTQSSRYLVKRTGEKVFLECVQDMDHENMFWYRQDPGLGLRLIYFSYDVKMKEKGDIPEGYSVSREKKERFSLILESASTNQTSMYLCASKSQGLAGVETQYFGPGTRLLVL.

The chain has TRBV9 and TRBJ1-5; maybe TRBD1 (6 bases). This CDR3 contains 14 residues. The germline V gene encodes CDR1 SGDLS and CDR2 YYNGEE. Trimming pared 0 bases from V and 4 bases from J, leaving 8 bases between. In DNA form, the CDR3 reads TGTGCCAGCAGCGTAGGGACAGCTAATCAGCCCCAGCATTTT. Its translation is CASSVGTANQPQHF.

This sequence joins TRBV7-8 and TRBJ2-5; tentatively, D is TRBD2 (6 bases). Trimming left V 2 bases short and J 1 base short, with 14 bases between. The CDR3 loop spans 16 amino acids. CDR1 and CDR2 from the germline V gene are SGHVS and FQNEAQ. The CDR3 region has the DNA TGTGCCAGCAGCTTAACGGGACTGGCAACCCAAGAGACCCAGTACTTC. Its protein product is CASSLTGLATQETQYF.

J is TRBJ2-7 and V is TRBV4-3; D remains unclear. The germline V and J ends were trimmed by 1 base and 1 base, with 8 bases remaining between them. This CDR3 contains 14 residues. CDR1 and CDR2 (germline): LGHNA, YSLEER. This CDR3 is CASSQAPGSYEQYF. The CDR3 DNA reads TGCGCCAGCAGCCAAGCCCCAGGATCCTACGAGCAGTACTTC.

A few counts support this clone. The V gene is TRBV2, the J gene TRBJ1-5; weak D call: TRBD1 (5 bases). CDR3 length equals 14 residues. Germline CDR1 is SNHLY and CDR2 is FYNNEI. V lost 4 bases to trimming and J lost 2 bases, with 9 bases between them. The CDR3 DNA reads as TGTGCCAGCAGTGGGAGGGGCGGCAATCAGCCCCAGCATTTT. Protein sequence: CASSGRGGNQPQHF.

As for this clone: An end of the junction differs from the germline gene, which may be a read error. V gene TRBV27 combines with J gene TRBJ2-7; D not resolved. The CDR3 contains 14 residues. CDR1 and CDR2 (germline): MNHEY, SMNVEV (reference sequence). The CDR3 reads CASSTYREPSGPSF. DNA of the CDR3: TGTGCCAGCAGCACATACAGAGAGCCATCTGGGCCCTCATTC.

This chain links TRBV7-9 with TRBJ2-1; 13 bases align to TRBD2. CDR3 length: 15 amino acids. Germline V gene data show CDR1 as SEHNR and CDR2 as FQNEAQ (reference sequence). Losses at the gene ends were 5 bases for V and 6 bases for J; bases not matched to a gene: 4. CDR3 DNA: TGTGCCAGCAGCCGACTAGCGGGAGGCAGCAATGAGCAGTTCTTC. It specifies CASSRLAGGSNEQFF.

This clone was seen only a few times. V and J are TRBV2 and TRBJ1-1; D not certain. The CDR3 runs to 12 residues. Looked up from germline, CDR1 is SNHLY and CDR2 is FYNNEI. With 4 bases removed from V and 7 bases from J, the gap between germline ends came to 10 bases. The CDR3 region is CASSVYYIEAFF. CDR3 nucleotides: TGTGCCAGCAGTGTATACTATATTGAAGCTTTCTTT.

This chain joins TRBV19 and TRBJ2-7; no clear D gene. V lost 3 bases, J lost 0 bases, and 12 bases lay in between. The germline V gene encodes CDR1 LNHDA and CDR2 SQIVND (reference sequence). The CDR3 length is 15 residues. CDR3 in DNA: TGTGCCAGTAGTATCTTTGGAGAATCCTCCTACGAGCAGTACTTC. Residues: CASSIFGESSYEQYF.

This rearrangement joins TRBV10-3 to TRBJ2-3; 7 nucleotides agree with TRBD2. Germline lookup yields CDR1 ENHRY and CDR2 SYGVKD. CDR3 length: 15 amino acids. V lost 2 bases to trimming and J lost 6 bases; unmatched junction nucleotides: 8. This chain's CDR3 is CAISEPGLGGDTQYF. CDR3 DNA sequence: TGTGCCATCAGTGAGCCTGGACTAGGAGGGGATACGCAGTATTTT.

The CDR3 DNA sequence: TGTGCCAGCAGCCCTGCTAGCGGGGTCCCCTACGAGCAGTACTTC. Its protein is CASSPASGVPYEQYF. The chain combines TRBV7-6 with TRBJ2-7, with 9 bases identical to TRBD2. Germline loops: CDR1 SGHVS, CDR2 FNYEAQ. The CDR3 is 15 residues long. V was clipped by 5 bases and J by 2 bases; unmatched bases: 7. The variable domain in full, with the rest retrieved from reference TRBV7-6 and TRBJ2-7, is GAGVSQSPRYKVTKRGQDVALRCDPISGHVSLYWYRQALGQGPEFLTYFNYEAQQDKSGLPNDRFSAERPEGSISTLTIQRTEQRDSAMYRCASSPASGVPYEQYFGPGTRLTVT.

The gene calls are TRBV28 and TRBJ2-5, with D perhaps matching TRBD1 (6 bases). The germline V and J ends were trimmed by 3 bases and 5 bases, with 19 bases remaining between them. The V gene's germline CDR1 is MDHEN and CDR2 SYDVKM. The CDR3 is made up of 16 amino acids. The DNA of the CDR3 is TGTGCCAGCAGTTTGTCCTCCTTGGGGGCGCGGGAGACCCAGTACTTC. Translated: CASSLSSLGARETQYF.

This clone occurred a few times. The chain is built from TRBV5-6 and TRBJ1-4, with 7 bases identical to TRBD1. After removal of 5 bases from V and 3 bases from J, the junction contained 7 bases not matched to a gene. This CDR3 contains 15 residues. CDR1 is SGHDT, CDR2 YYEEEE, per germline. CDR3 protein: CASSLGGAANEKLFF. In DNA, the CDR3 is TGTGCCAGCAGTCTAGGGGGCGCAGCTAATGAAAAACTGTTTTTT.

This CDR3 is CASSYGSVYEQYF. DNA of the CDR3: TGTGCCAGCAGTTACGGGAGTGTCTACGAGCAGTACTTC. The genes are TRBV6-5 and TRBJ2-7; possibly TRBD2 for D (5 bases). The CDR3 contains 13 residues. Trimming removed 2 bases from V and 3 bases from J, with 8 bases in between. CDR1 is MNHEY, CDR2 SVGAGI, per germline.

V is TRBV2 and J is TRBJ2-2; 9 bases are shared with TRBD1. This CDR3 has 14 amino acids. CDR1 is SNHLY and CDR2 is FYNNEI in the germline V gene. The junction had 5 bases not matched to a gene; V was cut back by 7 bases and J by 5 bases. The CDR3 DNA follows: TGTGCCAGCACGGGACAGGGCTCGACCGGGGAGCTGTTTTTT. Protein sequence: CASTGQGSTGELFF.

The V gene is TRBV6-1, the J gene TRBJ1-2; D may be TRBD1 (5 bases). The CDR3 consists of 15 residues. Looked up from germline, CDR1 is MNHNS and CDR2 is SASEGT. The V end lost 1 base, the J end lost 4 bases, and 13 bases lay between the germline ends. This chain's CDR3 is CASSEGPQGPYGYTF. The CDR3 nucleotides read TGTGCCAGCAGTGAAGGCCCGCAGGGCCCCTATGGCTACACCTTC.

Comments on this clone: Germline and junction disagree at one end, which may indicate a read error. The V gene is TRBV5-6, the J gene TRBJ2-5, with D perhaps TRBD2 (6 bases). The CDR3 consists of 13 residues. CDR1 is SGHDT, CDR2 YYEEEE, per germline. CDR3 sequence (DNA): TGTGCCAGCAGCCTCGGAGGGGTGCAGGGCACTAACTTC. Encoded protein: CASSLGGVQGTNF.

This chain connects TRBV7-9 to TRBJ1-1, with a weak D call TRBD1 (6 bases). Looked up from germline, CDR1 is SEHNR and CDR2 is FQNEAQ (reference sequence). The ends were cut back, 1 base at V and 5 bases at J, with 11 bases in the middle. CDR3 size: 14 residues. CDR3 protein: CASSLVQGRTEAFF. The CDR3 DNA reads TGTGCCAGCAGCTTAGTACAGGGAAGAACTGAAGCTTTCTTT.

The V gene is TRBV7-2, the J gene TRBJ1-4, with TRBD1 as a possible D gene (5 bases). Germline V gene sequence: CDR1 SGHTA, CDR2 FQGNSA. The CDR3 is 15 residues long. The ends were cut back, 5 bases at V and 4 bases at J, with 14 bases in the middle. The CDR3 DNA reads as TGTGCCAGCAGCCGAGCGGGGCTGGGTAATGAAAAACTGTTTTTT. Translation gives CASSRAGLGNEKLFF.

J is TRBJ1-4 and V is TRBV19; D gene uncertain. The CDR3 contains 13 residues. Trimming left V 9 bases short and J 8 bases short, with 16 bases between. In germline, CDR1 is LNHDA, CDR2 SQIVND (reference sequence). The CDR3 sequence: CASYGGSGEKLFF. The CDR3 DNA reads as TGTGCCAGCTACGGAGGGTCGGGGGAAAAACTGTTTTTT.